A single T cell receptor (beta chain) is shown here with its context. Clones were sequenced by immunoSEQ multiplex PCR, and TCRdb holds only the in-frame ones, with some missing. Among roughly 2,500,000 clones, more than 85% were seen once, and the ten largest hold roughly 0.39%. The data were obtained in a study of shared clonotypes between healthy human individuals. Study summary: The study drew on a couple of women and a few men aged 18 to 49 as donors.

The junction had 8 bases not matched to a gene; V was cut back by 4 bases and J by 1 base. From germline, CDR1 is SGHVS and CDR2 FQNEAQ. This CDR3 contains 16 residues. The sequenced sample was naive CD4+ T cells from PBMCs. Indicated subset: CD45RA+ positively selected. The receptor was derived from a man in his late teens or twenties in good health. Some clones in this sample may be carry-over from other donors' samples. The chain recombines TRBV7-8 with TRBJ2-3; 7 bases are shared with TRBD2. CDR3 nucleotide sequence: TGTGCCAGCAGCTCCGCCGGGGCGGGAGGCACAGATACGCAGTATTTT. Residues: CASSSAGAGGTDTQYF.